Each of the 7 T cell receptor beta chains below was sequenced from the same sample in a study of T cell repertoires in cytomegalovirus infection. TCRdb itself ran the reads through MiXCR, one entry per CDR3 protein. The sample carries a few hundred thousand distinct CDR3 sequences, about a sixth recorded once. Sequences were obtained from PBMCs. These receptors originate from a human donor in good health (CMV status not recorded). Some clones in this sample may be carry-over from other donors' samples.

CDR3 nucleotides: TGTGCCAGCTCACCGGCGACAGCAAGCTCTGGAAACACCATATATTTT. Translated: CASSPATASSGNTIYF. The chain recombines TRBV18 with TRBJ1-3, with D perhaps matching TRBD1 (5 bases). In germline, CDR1 is KGHSH, CDR2 LQKENI. V shed 3 bases and J shed 0 bases, with 12 bases lying between them. This CDR3 has 16 residues.

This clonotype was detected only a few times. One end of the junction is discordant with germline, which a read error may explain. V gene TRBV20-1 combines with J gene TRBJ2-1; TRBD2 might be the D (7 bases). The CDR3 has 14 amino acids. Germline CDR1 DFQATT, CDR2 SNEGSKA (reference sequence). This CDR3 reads CSVRGGAQINEQFF. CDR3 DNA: TGCAGTGTTAGAGGGGGGGCACAGATAAATGAGCAGTTCTTC.

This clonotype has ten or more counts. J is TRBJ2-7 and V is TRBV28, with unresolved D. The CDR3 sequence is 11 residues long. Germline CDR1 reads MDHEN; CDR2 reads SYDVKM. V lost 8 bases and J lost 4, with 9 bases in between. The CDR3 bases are TGTGCCAGCCGTGCTCTTTACGAGCAGTACTTC. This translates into CASRALYEQYF.

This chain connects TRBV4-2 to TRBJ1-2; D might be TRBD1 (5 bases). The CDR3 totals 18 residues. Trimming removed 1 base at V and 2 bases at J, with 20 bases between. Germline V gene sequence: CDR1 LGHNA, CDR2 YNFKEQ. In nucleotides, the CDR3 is TGTGCCAGCAGCCAAGGGGGGGTACAGCGTATACAAAACTATGGCTACACCTTC. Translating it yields CASSQGGVQRIQNYGYTF.

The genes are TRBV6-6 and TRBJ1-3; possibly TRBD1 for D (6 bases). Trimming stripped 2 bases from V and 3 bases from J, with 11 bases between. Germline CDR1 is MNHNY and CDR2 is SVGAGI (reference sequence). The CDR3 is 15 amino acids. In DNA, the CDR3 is TGTGCCAGCAGTTACCCAGGGGATTATGGAAACACCATATATTTT. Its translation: CASSYPGDYGNTIYF.

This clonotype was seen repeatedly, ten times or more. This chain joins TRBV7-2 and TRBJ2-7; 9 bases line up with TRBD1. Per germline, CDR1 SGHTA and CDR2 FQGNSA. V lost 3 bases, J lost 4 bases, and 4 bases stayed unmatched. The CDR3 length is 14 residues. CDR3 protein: CASSFRTGEYEQYF. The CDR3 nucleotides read TGTGCCAGCAGCTTCCGGACAGGGGAGTACGAGCAGTACTTC.

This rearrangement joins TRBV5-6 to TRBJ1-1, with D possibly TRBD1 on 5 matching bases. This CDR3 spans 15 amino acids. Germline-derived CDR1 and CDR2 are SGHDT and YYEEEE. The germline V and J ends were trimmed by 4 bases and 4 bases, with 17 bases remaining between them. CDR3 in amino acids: CASSPDTAQGTEAFF. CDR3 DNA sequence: TGTGCCAGCAGCCCGGACACCGCTCAGGGCACTGAAGCTTTCTTT.